This T cell receptor (beta chain) was profiled in a study of blood T cell repertoires in COVID-19. For the study at large: Whether acute or convalescent, the COVID-19 samples came from the United States, Italy and Spain. PBMCs, B-cell-depleted T cells, or T cells provided the cDNA or gDNA that made up the material.

As handled by the study authors: By means of reference gene primer amplification, nucleated cell counts were estimated. TCRdb's table, derived via immunoSEQ multiplex PCR, lists solely in-frame clones and lacks some. D and trimming come from the DNA, and the V and J calls and clone size come from that table. The sample consists of about 380,000 clones, 81% of them appearing once. Trimming stripped 3 bases from V and 4 bases from J, with 10 bases between. CDR3 length: 14 residues. The germline V gene encodes CDR1 KGHSH and CDR2 LQKENI. The gene calls are TRBV18 and TRBJ2-1, with a weak D call TRBD1 (6 bases). This receptor was obtained from a human donor with acute or convalescent COVID-19. The donor label of this sample is uncertain. The specimen sequenced was peripheral blood. CDR3 in DNA: TGTGCCAGCTCACCGGGGGCAGGGTACAATGAGCAGTTCTTC. Protein product: CASSPGAGYNEQFF.